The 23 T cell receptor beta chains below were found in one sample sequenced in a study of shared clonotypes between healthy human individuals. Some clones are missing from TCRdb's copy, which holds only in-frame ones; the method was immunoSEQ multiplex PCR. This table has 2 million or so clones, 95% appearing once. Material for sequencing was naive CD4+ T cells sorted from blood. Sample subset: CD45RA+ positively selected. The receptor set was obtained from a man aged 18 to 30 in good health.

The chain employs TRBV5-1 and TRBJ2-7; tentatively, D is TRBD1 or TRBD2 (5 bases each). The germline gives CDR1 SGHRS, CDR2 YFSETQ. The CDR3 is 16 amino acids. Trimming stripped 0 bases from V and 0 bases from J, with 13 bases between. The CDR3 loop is CASSLVVGDGSYEQYF. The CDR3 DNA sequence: TGCGCCAGCAGCTTGGTGGTAGGGGACGGCTCCTACGAGCAGTACTTC.

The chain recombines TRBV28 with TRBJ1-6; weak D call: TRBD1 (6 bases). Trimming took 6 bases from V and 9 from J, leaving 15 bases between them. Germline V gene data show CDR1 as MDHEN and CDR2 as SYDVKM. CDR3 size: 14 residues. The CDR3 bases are TGTGCCAGCAGCCTCCAGGGGCAAACTTCACCCCTCCACTTT. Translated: CASSLQGQTSPLHF.

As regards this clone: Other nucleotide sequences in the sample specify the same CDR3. The CDR3 DNA follows: TGTGCCAGCAGTGCCCAGGGGGCAAACACCGGGGAGCTGTTTTTT. Amino acid sequence: CASSAQGANTGELFF. The chain carries TRBV2 and TRBJ2-2, with 8 positions matching TRBD1. CDR3 length: 15 amino acids. The J segment lost 2 bases and the V segment lost 4 bases, leaving 3 bases of the junction unmatched. In germline, CDR1 is SNHLY, CDR2 FYNNEI.

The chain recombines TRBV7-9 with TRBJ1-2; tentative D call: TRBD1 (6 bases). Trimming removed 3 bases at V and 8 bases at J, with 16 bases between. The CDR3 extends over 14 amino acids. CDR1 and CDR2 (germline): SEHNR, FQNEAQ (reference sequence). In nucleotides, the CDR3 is TGTGCCAGCAGCTTTTTTCCGGGGGCGGGAGGCTACACCTTC. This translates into CASSFFPGAGGYTF.

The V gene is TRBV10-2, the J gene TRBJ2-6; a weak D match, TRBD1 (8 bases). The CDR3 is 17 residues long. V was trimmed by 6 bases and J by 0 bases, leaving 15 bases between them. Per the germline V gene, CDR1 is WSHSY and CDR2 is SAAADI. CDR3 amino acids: CASRPGGGGSGANVLTF. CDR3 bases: TGCGCCAGCAGGCCAGGGGGCGGGGGCTCTGGGGCCAACGTCCTGACTTTC.

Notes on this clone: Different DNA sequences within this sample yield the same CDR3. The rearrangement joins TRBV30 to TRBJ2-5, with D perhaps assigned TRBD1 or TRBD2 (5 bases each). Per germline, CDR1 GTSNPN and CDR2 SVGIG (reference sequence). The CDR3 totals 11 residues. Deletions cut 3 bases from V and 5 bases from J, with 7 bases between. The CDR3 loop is CAWSWGETQYF. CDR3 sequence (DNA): TGTGCCTGGAGCTGGGGGGAGACCCAGTACTTC.

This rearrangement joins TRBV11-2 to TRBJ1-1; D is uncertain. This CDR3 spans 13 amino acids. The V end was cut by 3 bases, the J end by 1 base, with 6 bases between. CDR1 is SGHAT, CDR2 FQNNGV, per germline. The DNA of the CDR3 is TGTGCCAGCAGCTTCCACTCGAACACTGAAGCTTTCTTT. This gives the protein CASSFHSNTEAFF.

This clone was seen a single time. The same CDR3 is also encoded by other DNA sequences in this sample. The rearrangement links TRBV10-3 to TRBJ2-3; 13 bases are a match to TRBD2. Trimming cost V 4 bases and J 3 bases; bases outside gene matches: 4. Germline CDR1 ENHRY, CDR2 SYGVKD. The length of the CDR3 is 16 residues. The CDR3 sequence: CAISGTSGRDTDTQYF. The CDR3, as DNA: TGTGCCATCAGTGGGACTAGCGGGAGAGATACAGATACGCAGTATTTT.

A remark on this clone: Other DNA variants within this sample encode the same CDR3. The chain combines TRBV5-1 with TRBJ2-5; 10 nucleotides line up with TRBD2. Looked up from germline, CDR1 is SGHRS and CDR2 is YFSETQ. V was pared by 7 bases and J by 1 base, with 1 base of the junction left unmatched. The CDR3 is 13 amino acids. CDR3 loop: CASRTSGQETQYF. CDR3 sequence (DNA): TGCGCCAGCCGGACTAGCGGCCAAGAGACCCAGTACTTC. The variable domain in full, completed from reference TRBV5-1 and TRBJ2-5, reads KAGVTQTPRYLIKTRGQQVTLSCSPISGHRSVSWYQQTPGQGLQFLFEYFSETQRNKGNFPGRFSGRQFSNSRSEMNVSTLELGDSALYLCASRTSGQETQYFGPGTRLLVL.

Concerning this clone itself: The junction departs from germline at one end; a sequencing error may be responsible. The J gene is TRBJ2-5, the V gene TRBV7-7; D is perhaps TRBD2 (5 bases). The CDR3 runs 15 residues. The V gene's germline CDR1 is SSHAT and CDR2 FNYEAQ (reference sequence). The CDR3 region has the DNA TGTGCTAGCAGCAGACGACGGGGAACCCAAGAGACCCAGTACTTC. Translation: CASSRRRGTQETQYF. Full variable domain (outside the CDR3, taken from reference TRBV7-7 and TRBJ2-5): GAGVSQSPRYKVTKRGQDVTLRCDPISSHATLYWYQQALGQGPEFLTYFNYEAQPDKSGLPSDRFSAERPEGSISTLTIQRTEQRDSAMYRCASSRRRGTQETQYFGPGTRLLVL.

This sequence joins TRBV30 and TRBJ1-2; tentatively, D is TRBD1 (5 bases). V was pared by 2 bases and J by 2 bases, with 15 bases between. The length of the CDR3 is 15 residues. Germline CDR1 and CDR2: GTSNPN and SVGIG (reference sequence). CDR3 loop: CAWSPIFWGNYGYTF. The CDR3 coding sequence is TGTGCCTGGAGTCCTATCTTCTGGGGGAACTATGGCTACACCTTC. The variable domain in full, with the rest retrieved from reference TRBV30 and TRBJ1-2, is SQTIHQWPATLVQPVGSPLSLECTVEGTSNPNLYWYRQAAGRGLQLLFYSVGIGQISSEVPQNLSASRPQDRQFILSSKKLLLSDSGFYLCAWSPIFWGNYGYTFGSGTRLTVV.

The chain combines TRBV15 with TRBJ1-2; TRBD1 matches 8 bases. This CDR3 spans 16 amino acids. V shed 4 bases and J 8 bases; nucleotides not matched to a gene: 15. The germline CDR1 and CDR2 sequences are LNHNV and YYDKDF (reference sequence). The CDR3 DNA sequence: TGTGCCACCAGCAAGACCGCTGACAGGGGAGCGGGAGGCTACACCTTC. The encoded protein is CATSKTADRGAGGYTF. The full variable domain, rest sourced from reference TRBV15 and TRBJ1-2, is DAMVIQNPRYQVTQFGKPVTLSCSQTLNHNVMYWYQQKSSQAPKLLFHYYDKDFNNEADTPDNFQSRRPNTSFCFLDIRSPGLGDTAMYLCATSKTADRGAGGYTFGSGTRLTVV.

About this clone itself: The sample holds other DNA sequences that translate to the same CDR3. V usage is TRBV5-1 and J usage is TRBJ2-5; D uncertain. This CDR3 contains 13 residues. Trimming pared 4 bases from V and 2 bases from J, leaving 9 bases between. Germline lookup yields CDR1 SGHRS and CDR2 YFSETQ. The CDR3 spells CASSPARQETQYF. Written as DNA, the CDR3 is TGCGCCAGCAGCCCAGCCCGTCAAGAGACCCAGTACTTC.

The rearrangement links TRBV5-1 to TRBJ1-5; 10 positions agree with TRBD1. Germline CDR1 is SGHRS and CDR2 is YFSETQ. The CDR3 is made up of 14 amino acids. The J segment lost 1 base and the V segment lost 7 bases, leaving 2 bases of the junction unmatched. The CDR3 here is CASSTGGSNQPQHF. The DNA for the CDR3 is TGCGCCAGCTCGACAGGGGGCAGCAATCAGCCCCAGCATTTT.

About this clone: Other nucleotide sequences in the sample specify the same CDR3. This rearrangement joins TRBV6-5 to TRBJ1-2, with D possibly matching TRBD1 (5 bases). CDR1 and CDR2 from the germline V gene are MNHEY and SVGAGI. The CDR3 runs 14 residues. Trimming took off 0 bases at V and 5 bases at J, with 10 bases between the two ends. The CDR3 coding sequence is TGTGCCAGCAGTTACTCGCAGGGCCCTTATGGCTACACCTTC. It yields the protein CASSYSQGPYGYTF.

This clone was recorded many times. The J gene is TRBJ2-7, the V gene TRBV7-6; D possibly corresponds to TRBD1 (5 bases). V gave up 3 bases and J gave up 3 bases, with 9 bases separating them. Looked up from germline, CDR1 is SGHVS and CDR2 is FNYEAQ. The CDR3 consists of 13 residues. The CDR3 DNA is TGTGCCAGCAGCTTCTCCAGGGACTACGAGCAGTACTTC. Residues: CASSFSRDYEQYF.

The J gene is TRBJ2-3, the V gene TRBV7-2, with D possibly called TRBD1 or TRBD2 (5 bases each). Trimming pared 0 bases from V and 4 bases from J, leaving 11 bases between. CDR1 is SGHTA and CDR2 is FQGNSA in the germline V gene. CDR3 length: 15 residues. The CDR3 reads CASSLAGAAADTQYF. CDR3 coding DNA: TGTGCCAGCAGCTTAGCCGGGGCAGCGGCAGATACGCAGTATTTT.

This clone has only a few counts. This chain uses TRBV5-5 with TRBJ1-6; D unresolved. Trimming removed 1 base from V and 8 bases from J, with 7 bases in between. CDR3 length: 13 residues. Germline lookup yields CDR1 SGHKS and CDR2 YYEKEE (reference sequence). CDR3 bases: TGTGCCAGCAGCTTGATATGGGATTCACCCCTCCACTTT. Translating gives CASSLIWDSPLHF.

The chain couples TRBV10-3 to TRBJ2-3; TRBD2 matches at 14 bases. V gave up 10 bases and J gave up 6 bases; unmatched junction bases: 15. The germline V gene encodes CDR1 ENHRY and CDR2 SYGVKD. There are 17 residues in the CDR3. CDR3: CATKGTSGGGPTDTQYF. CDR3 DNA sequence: TGTGCCACCAAAGGGACTAGCGGGGGTGGCCCCACGGATACGCAGTATTTT.

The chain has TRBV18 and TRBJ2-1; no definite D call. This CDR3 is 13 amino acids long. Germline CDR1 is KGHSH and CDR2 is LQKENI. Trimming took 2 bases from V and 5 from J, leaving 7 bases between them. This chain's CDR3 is CASSPRDHNEQFF. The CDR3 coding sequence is TGTGCCAGCTCACCAAGGGATCACAATGAGCAGTTCTTC.

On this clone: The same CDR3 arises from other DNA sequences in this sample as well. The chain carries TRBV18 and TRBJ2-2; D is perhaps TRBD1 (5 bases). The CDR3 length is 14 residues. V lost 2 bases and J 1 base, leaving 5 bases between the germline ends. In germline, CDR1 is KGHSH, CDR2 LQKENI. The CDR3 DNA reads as TGTGCCAGCTCACCAGACAGGAACACCGGGGAGCTGTTTTTT. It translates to CASSPDRNTGELFF. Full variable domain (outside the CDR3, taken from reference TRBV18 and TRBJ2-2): NAGVMQNPRHLVRRRGQEARLRCSPMKGHSHVYWYRQLPEEGLKFMVYLQKENIIDESGMPKERFSAEFPKEGPSILRIQQVVRGDSAAYFCASSPDRNTGELFFGEGSRLTVL.

CDR3: CASSSDGNYGYTF. The CDR3 coding sequence is TGTGCCAGCAGTTCGGACGGGAACTATGGCTACACCTTC. This chain uses TRBV6-5 with TRBJ1-2; D is unresolved. The CDR3 length is 13 residues. V was shortened by 4 bases and J by 2 bases, with 8 bases between the two germline ends. The germline CDR1 and CDR2 sequences are MNHEY and SVGAGI.

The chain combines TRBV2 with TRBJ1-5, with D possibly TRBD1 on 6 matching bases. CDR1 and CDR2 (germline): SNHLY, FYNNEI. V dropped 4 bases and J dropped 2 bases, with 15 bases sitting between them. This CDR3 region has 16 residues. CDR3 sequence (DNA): TGTGCCAGCAGTGCCGGGACACTTAGGGGCAATCAGCCCCAGCATTTT. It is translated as CASSAGTLRGNQPQHF.